Shown below are 14 T cell receptor beta chains from a single sample sequenced in a study of blood T cells in healthy people across ages. Alongside a J-beta primer mix, a sample-barcoded 5' primer served in a second PCR lasting about 7 to 12 cycles. One entry per CDR3 protein, called by TCRdb with MiXCR from the 5' RACE reads. The data contain around 1,500,000 distinct CDR3 sequences, roughly 28% of them singletons. Sequenced sample: blood. Source of these receptors: a woman aged 30 to 39 in good health.

The chain links TRBV18 to TRBJ2-3, with 9 bases fitting TRBD2. V was pared by 0 bases and J by 5 bases, with 6 bases of the junction left unmatched. The CDR3 is 16 residues long. CDR1 and CDR2 (germline): KGHSH, LQKENI. The chain's CDR3 is CASSPPGAGGRDTQYF. CDR3 nucleotide sequence: TGTGCCAGCTCACCACCCGGCGCGGGAGGGAGAGATACGCAGTATTTT.

This clonotype came up a few times. The rearrangement joins TRBV3-1 to TRBJ1-2; D call uncertain. The CDR3 is 14 amino acids. V lost 0 bases, J lost 7 bases, and 12 bases lay in between. Per the germline V gene, CDR1 is LGHDT and CDR2 is YNNKEL (reference sequence). The CDR3 coding sequence is TGTGCCAGCAGCCAAGATGAAAAGGGAGGTGGCTACACCTTC. As protein: CASSQDEKGGGYTF.

Only a few counts were recorded for this clonotype. The rearrangement links TRBV9 to TRBJ2-5; 7 nucleotides align to TRBD2. J lost 11 bases, V lost 0 bases, and 13 bases had no gene match. Germline V gene data show CDR1 as SGDLS and CDR2 as YYNGEE. The CDR3 contains 15 residues. CDR3 sequence (DNA): TGTGCCAGCAGCGTAGTGACGGGAGGAGTAAGTGAGCAGTACTTC. Protein: CASSVVTGGVSEQYF.

This clonotype showed up many times. This chain connects TRBV15 to TRBJ1-1, with 9 bases matching TRBD1. This CDR3 has 17 residues. Germline CDR1 reads LNHNV; CDR2 reads YYDKDF (reference sequence). V lost 5 bases, J lost 3 bases, and 13 bases stayed unmatched. The CDR3 DNA reads TGTGCCACCAGCGGAACGGACACAGGGGGCTGGTACACTGAAGCTTTCTTT. This sequence encodes CATSGTDTGGWYTEAFF.

The rearrangement joins TRBV3-1 to TRBJ2-7, with TRBD2 as a possible D gene (5 bases). Germline CDR1 and CDR2: LGHDT and YNNKEL (reference sequence). CDR3 size: 16 residues. Trimming took 7 bases from V and 2 from J, leaving 21 bases between them. The CDR3 spells CASNPWLAYNPYEQYF. CDR3 DNA: TGTGCCAGCAATCCATGGCTAGCTTATAATCCCTACGAGCAGTACTTC.

This clonotype was detected ten times or more. The chain combines TRBV10-2 with TRBJ2-7, with 13 bases aligning to TRBD2. Germline assignment: CDR1 WSHSY and CDR2 SAAADI. CDR3 length: 18 amino acids. The V segment lost 5 bases and the J segment 0 bases; nucleotides outside the gene matches: 10. CDR3 sequence (DNA): TGCGCCAGCAGTAGAAGGACTAGCGGGAGAACGAGCTCCTACGAGCAGTACTTC. It translates to CASSRRTSGRTSSYEQYF.

This clonotype was seen a handful of times. The chain couples TRBV7-9 to TRBJ2-6, with unresolved D. The CDR3 has 12 amino acids. The ends were cut back, 4 bases at V and 13 bases at J, with 11 bases in the middle. The germline V gene has CDR1 SEHNR and CDR2 FQNEAQ (reference sequence). CDR3 DNA: TGTGCCAGCAGCTCCGACTCCGGGGTCCTGACTTTC. As protein: CASSSDSGVLTF.

Remarks on this clonotype: At one end, the junction sequence differs from germline, possibly due to a read error. The J gene is TRBJ2-5, the V gene TRBV7-2; D may correspond to TRBD1 or TRBD2 (5 bases each). The end of the DNA is better explained by TRBJ2-7, so the J call may be wrong. Germline loops: CDR1 SGHTA, CDR2 FQGNSA. The CDR3 runs 13 residues. DNA for the CDR3: TGTGCTAGCAGCTCCGGGACCTGGCACGAGCAGTACTTC. This translates into CASSSGTWHEQYF.

This clonotype was counted a few times. The V and J genes are TRBV20-1 and TRBJ1-1, with a possible D match to TRBD1 (6 bases). CDR3 length: 12 residues. V lost 8 bases and J 10 bases, leaving 20 bases between the germline ends. Germline V gene sequence: CDR1 DFQATT, CDR2 SNEGSKA (reference sequence). CDR3 protein: CSLKQGGLPAFF. CDR3 DNA: TGCAGTCTCAAACAGGGAGGGCTTCCAGCTTTCTTT.

Only a few counts were recorded for this clonotype. The J gene is TRBJ2-7, the V gene TRBV15; 8 bases are a match to TRBD2. The CDR3 is 14 amino acids. The germline CDR1 and CDR2 sequences are LNHNV and YYDKDF (reference sequence). After removal of 4 bases from V and 6 bases from J, the junction contained 8 bases not matched to a gene. Here the CDR3 reads CATSIRTSNLEQYF. The CDR3 DNA follows: TGTGCCACCAGCATTCGGACTAGCAACCTCGAGCAGTACTTC.

This clonotype was seen many times. This chain joins TRBV10-3 and TRBJ2-5, with D possibly matching TRBD2 (6 bases). CDR1 and CDR2 (germline): ENHRY, SYGVKD. The CDR3 is 12 residues long. Trimming took 6 bases from V and 5 from J, leaving 10 bases between them. The CDR3 here is CAIRRREETQYF. CDR3 sequence (DNA): TGTGCCATCAGGAGGAGGGAGGAGACCCAGTACTTC.

Worth noting for this clonotype: A read error may be the cause here, since a much bigger clone is one base away. The V gene is TRBV10-2, the J gene TRBJ2-7; tentative D call: TRBD2 (6 bases). The CDR3 has 15 amino acids. The V gene's germline CDR1 is WSHSY and CDR2 SAAADI. The CDR3 here is CARSGSGTAAYEQYF. CDR3 in DNA: TGCGCCCGCAGTGGTTCCGGGACTGCTGCCTACGAGCAGTACTTC.

The chain links TRBV19 to TRBJ2-7; D gene unclear. The CDR3 runs to 15 residues. V was pared by 5 bases and J by 2 bases, with 16 bases between. Germline values: CDR1 LNHDA, CDR2 SQIVND (reference sequence). CDR3 loop: CASSPSGPPTYEQYF. Written as DNA, the CDR3 is TGTGCCAGTAGTCCCTCAGGTCCCCCTACCTACGAGCAGTACTTC. Complete variable domain (other parts from reference TRBV19 and TRBJ2-7): DGGITQSPKYLFRKEGQNVTLSCEQNLNHDAMYWYRQDPGQGLRLIYYSQIVNDFQKGDIAEGYSVSREKKESFPLTVTSAQKNPTAFYLCASSPSGPPTYEQYFGPGTRLTVT.

In regard to this clonotype: At one end the junction does not follow the germline gene, possibly because of a read error. The chain combines TRBV18 with TRBJ2-3, with unresolved D. CDR3 length: 12 residues. Germline V gene lookup returns CDR1 KGHSH and CDR2 LQKENI. In DNA, the CDR3 is TGTGTCAGCTCACCGGAGTCAGATACGCAGTATTTT. Its protein product is CVSSPESDTQYF.